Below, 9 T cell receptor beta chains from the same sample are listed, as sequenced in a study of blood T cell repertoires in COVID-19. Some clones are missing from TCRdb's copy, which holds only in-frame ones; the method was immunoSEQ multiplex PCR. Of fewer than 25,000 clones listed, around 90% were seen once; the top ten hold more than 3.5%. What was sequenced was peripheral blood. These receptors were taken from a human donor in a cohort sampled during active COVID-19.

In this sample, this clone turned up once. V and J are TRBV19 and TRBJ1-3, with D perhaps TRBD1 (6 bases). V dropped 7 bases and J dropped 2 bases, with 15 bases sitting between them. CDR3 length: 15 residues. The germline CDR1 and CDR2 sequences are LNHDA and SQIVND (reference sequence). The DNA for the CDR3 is TGTGCCAGTAAGGAACAGGGTCCGGCTGGAAACACCATATATTTT. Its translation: CASKEQGPAGNTIYF. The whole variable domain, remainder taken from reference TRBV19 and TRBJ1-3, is DGGITQSPKYLFRKEGQNVTLSCEQNLNHDAMYWYRQDPGQGLRLIYYSQIVNDFQKGDIAEGYSVSREKKESFPLTVTSAQKNPTAFYLCASKEQGPAGNTIYFGEGSWLTVV.

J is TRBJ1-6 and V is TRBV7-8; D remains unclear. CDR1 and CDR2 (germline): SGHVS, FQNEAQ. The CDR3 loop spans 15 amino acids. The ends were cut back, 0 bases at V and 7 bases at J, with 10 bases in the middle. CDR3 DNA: TGTGCCAGCAGCTTAGCTACAAGTTTAAATTCACCCCTCCACTTT. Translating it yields CASSLATSLNSPLHF.

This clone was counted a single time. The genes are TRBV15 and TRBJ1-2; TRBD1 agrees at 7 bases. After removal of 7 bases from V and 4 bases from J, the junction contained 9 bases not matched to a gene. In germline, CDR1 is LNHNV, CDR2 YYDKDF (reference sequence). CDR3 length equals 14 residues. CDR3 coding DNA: TGTGCCACCAATTCCGACAGGGTGTCCTATGGCTACACCTTC. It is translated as CATNSDRVSYGYTF.

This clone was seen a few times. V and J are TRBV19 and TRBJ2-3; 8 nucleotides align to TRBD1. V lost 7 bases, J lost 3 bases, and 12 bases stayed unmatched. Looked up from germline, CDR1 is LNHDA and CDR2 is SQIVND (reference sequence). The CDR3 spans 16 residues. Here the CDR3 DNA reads TGTGCCAGTACTAATTCTAGGACAGGGACAACAGATACGCAGTATTTT. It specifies CASTNSRTGTTDTQYF.

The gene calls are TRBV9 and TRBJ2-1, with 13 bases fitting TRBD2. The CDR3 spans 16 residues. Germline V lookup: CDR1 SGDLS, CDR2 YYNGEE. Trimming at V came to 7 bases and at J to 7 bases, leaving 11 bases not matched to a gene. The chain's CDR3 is CASARTSGGAVNEQFF. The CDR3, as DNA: TGTGCCAGCGCACGTACTAGCGGGGGGGCCGTGAATGAGCAGTTCTTC.

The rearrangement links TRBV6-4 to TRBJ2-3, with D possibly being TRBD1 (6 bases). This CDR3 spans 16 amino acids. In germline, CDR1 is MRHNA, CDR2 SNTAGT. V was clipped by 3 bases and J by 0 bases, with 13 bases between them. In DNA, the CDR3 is TGTGCCAGCAGTGATATTCCGGACAGTAGCACAGATACGCAGTATTTT. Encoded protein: CASSDIPDSSTDTQYF.

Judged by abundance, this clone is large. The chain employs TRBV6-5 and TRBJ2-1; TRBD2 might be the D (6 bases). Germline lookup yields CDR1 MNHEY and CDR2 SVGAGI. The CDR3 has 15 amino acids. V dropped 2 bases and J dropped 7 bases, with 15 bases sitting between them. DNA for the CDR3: TGTGCCAGCAGTTACCGTGGGGGGTACAGAAATGAGCAGTTCTTC. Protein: CASSYRGGYRNEQFF.

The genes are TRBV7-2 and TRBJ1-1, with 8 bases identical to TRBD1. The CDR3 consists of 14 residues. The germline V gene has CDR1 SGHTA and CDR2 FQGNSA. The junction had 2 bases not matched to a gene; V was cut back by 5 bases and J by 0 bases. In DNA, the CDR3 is TGTGCCAGCAGCCTCAGGGGGCTGAACACTGAAGCTTTCTTT. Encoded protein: CASSLRGLNTEAFF.

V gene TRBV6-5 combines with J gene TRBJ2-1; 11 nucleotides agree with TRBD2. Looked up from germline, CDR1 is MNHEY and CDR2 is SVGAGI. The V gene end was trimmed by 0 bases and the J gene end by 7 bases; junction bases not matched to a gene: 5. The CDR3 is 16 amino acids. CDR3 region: CASSYSLAGVGNEQFF. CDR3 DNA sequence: TGTGCCAGCAGTTACTCACTAGCGGGGGTTGGGAATGAGCAGTTCTTC.